One and the same sample provided the 7 T cell receptor beta chains below, sequenced in a study of beta chain features in type 1 diabetes. Expressed TCRB transcripts were sequenced because the isolated RNA had all been reverse transcribed beforehand. Repertoires were generated with immunoSEQ multiplex PCR, while TCRdb's copy carries only in-frame clones and drops some. The sample shows roughly 450,000 clones, about 14% of them seen only once. The sequenced sample was naive CD4+ T cells from blood. These receptor sequences come from a man younger than 45 in good health.

This sequence joins TRBV30 and TRBJ1-4, with D possibly being TRBD1 (5 bases). This CDR3 contains 13 residues. CDR1 and CDR2 from the germline V gene are GTSNPN and SVGIG (reference sequence). V lost 4 bases and J lost 8, with 14 bases in between. Here the CDR3 reads CAWNIGGIEKLFF. CDR3 sequence (DNA): TGTGCCTGGAATATCGGGGGGATCGAAAAACTGTTTTTT.

V and J are TRBV4-3 and TRBJ2-5, with a weak D call TRBD2 (6 bases). V was cut by 0 bases and J by 5 bases, with 16 bases left in between. The CDR3 spans 16 residues. Germline loops: CDR1 LGHNA, CDR2 YSLEER. The CDR3 region is CASSQDGGLVGETQYF. In nucleotides, the CDR3 is TGCGCCAGCAGCCAAGACGGGGGACTCGTAGGGGAGACCCAGTACTTC.

A few counts support this clone. The V and J genes are TRBV19 and TRBJ2-2; a weak D match, TRBD2 (6 bases). With 4 bases removed from V and 0 bases from J, the gap between germline ends came to 9 bases. Germline V gene sequence: CDR1 LNHDA, CDR2 SQIVND (reference sequence). CDR3 size: 15 residues. Here the CDR3 reads CASSKIAANTGELFF. CDR3 bases: TGTGCCAGTAGTAAGATAGCGGCGAACACCGGGGAGCTGTTTTTT.

V and J are TRBV7-6 and TRBJ2-7; D uncertain. Trimming left V 3 bases short and J 3 bases short, with 6 bases between. The CDR3 totals 12 residues. The germline gives CDR1 SGHVS, CDR2 FNYEAQ. The chain's CDR3 is CASSLVNYEQYF. CDR3 DNA: TGTGCCAGCAGCTTGGTCAACTACGAGCAGTACTTC.

This clone showed up just a few times. The same CDR3 also results from other DNA sequences found in this sample. The rearrangement links TRBV6-5 to TRBJ2-3; TRBD2 matches at 11 bases. The CDR3 has 15 amino acids. The V segment lost 5 bases and the J segment 0 bases; nucleotides outside the gene matches: 1. From germline, CDR1 is MNHEY and CDR2 SVGAGI. CDR3 nucleotide sequence: TGTGCCAGCAGTCTAGCGGGGGGCAGCACAGATACGCAGTATTTT. Its protein is CASSLAGGSTDTQYF.

There are a few counts of this clone. This chain links TRBV2 with TRBJ1-6, with D perhaps matching TRBD1 (5 bases). With 0 bases removed from V and 10 bases from J, the gap between germline ends came to 10 bases. CDR1 and CDR2 (germline): SNHLY, FYNNEI. CDR3 length: 14 amino acids. The CDR3 DNA reads as TGTGCCAGCAGTGAAGCGCAGGGTCACTCACCCCTCCACTTT. Translated, it gives CASSEAQGHSPLHF. Drawing the rest from reference TRBV2 and TRBJ1-6, the complete variable domain is EPEVTQTPSHQVTQMGQEVILRCVPISNHLYFYWYRQILGQKVEFLVSFYNNEISEKSEIFDDQFSVERPDGSNFTLKIRSTKLEDSAMYFCASSEAQGHSPLHFGNGTRLTVT.

This chain uses TRBV7-2 with TRBJ2-3; no firm D call. V lost 3 bases, J lost 0 bases, and 7 bases lay in between. The CDR3 spans 14 residues. The germline CDR1 and CDR2 sequences are SGHTA and FQGNSA. CDR3 in DNA: TGTGCCAGCAGCTTCGCACCTAGCACAGATACGCAGTATTTT. Encoded protein: CASSFAPSTDTQYF. Complete variable domain (other parts from reference TRBV7-2 and TRBJ2-3): GAGVSQSPSNKVTEKGKDVELRCDPISGHTALYWYRQSLGQGLEFLIYFQGNSAPDKSGLPSDRFSAERTGGSVSTLTIQRTQQEDSAVYLCASSFAPSTDTQYFGPGTRLTVL.